This T cell receptor (beta chain) was identified during a study of CD8 T cells in Susac syndrome. The CDR3 has 13 residues. V was pared by 2 bases and J by 8 bases, with 12 bases between. The germline V gene encodes CDR1 MDHEN and CDR2 SYDVKM. Comment on this clonotype: Antigen unknown.

General observations from the study: A relatively small number of individuals underwent TCR sequencing and HLA analysis.

Random hexamers were used to reverse transcribe an amount of about 0.45 to 1 ug RNA. It was immunoSEQ multiplex PCR that amplified TCR beta CDR3 across 54 Vbeta and 13 Jbeta. TCRdb re-called the immunoSEQ multiplex PCR reads through MiXCR, storing one row per CDR3 protein. The profile shows 70,000 or so distinct CDR3 sequences, about 94% of them singletons. It was negative isolation that provided the CD8+ and CD4+ T cells, whereas TEMRA cells were enriched by FACS. The sequence came from a human donor with multiple sclerosis. The sample was CD8+ T cells from PBMCs. This sequence joins TRBV28 and TRBJ1-2, with unresolved D. The CDR3 loop is CASSLGGLAGYTF. The CDR3 DNA reads as TGTGCCAGCAGTTTAGGTGGGTTGGCGGGCTACACCTTC.